The T cell receptor beta chain described here comes from a study of control samples from healthy donors and cancer patients. Repertoires were generated with immunoSEQ multiplex PCR, while TCRdb's copy carries only in-frame clones and drops some. There are 180,000 or so clones in the sample; around 92% occur only once, and approximately 1.4% lies in the top ten. The V segment lost 6 bases and the J segment 6 bases; nucleotides outside the gene matches: 7. Germline V CDR1 and CDR2: MNHEY, SVGEGT. The CDR3 consists of 14 residues. This sequence joins TRBV6-2 or TRBV6-3 and TRBJ2-7, with TRBD2 identical over 11 bases. The sequence came from a woman under 40 in good health. The sequenced material came from blood. CDR3 region: CASSSIAGGAEQYF. CDR3 DNA: TGTGCCAGCAGCTCAATAGCGGGAGGGGCCGAGCAGTACTTC.